One sample yielded the 31 T cell receptor beta chains listed below, sequenced in a study of shared clonotypes between healthy human individuals. Measured with immunoSEQ multiplex PCR; TCRdb has only the in-frame clones, and not every one. Of roughly 700,000 clones listed, around 74% are singletons. Sequencing input: memory CD4+ T cells sorted from blood. Subset in this sample: CD45RA-negative fraction. The source is a woman in her 30s in good health.

Points on this clone: This likely reflects a read error, since a far larger clone is one base away. The same CDR3 also results from other DNA sequences found in this sample. The chain combines TRBV5-1 with TRBJ1-1; 8 positions agree with TRBD1. The CDR3 runs to 15 residues. V lost 0 bases and J lost 1; bases outside the gene matches: 2. CDR1 and CDR2 from the germline V gene are SGHRS and YFSETQ. CDR3 amino acids: CASSLVGQGNTEAFF. In DNA form, the CDR3 reads TGCGCCAGCAGCTTGGTAGGACAGGGGAACACTGAAGCTTTCTTT.

This clone has just one count. This chain uses TRBV18 with TRBJ2-6; 8 bases agree with TRBD1. The CDR3 totals 19 residues. V shed 3 bases and J 0 bases; nucleotides not matched to a gene: 10. The germline gives CDR1 KGHSH, CDR2 LQKENI. The CDR3 here is CASSPLSRTGISGANVLTF. CDR3 bases: TGTGCCAGCTCACCCCTAAGTAGGACAGGGATCTCTGGGGCCAACGTCCTGACTTTC. Drawing the rest from reference TRBV18 and TRBJ2-6, the complete variable domain is NAGVMQNPRHLVRRRGQEARLRCSPMKGHSHVYWYRQLPEEGLKFMVYLQKENIIDESGMPKERFSAEFPKEGPSILRIQQVVRGDSAAYFCASSPLSRTGISGANVLTFGAGSRLTVL.

The chain carries TRBV28 and TRBJ2-1, with 7 bases fitting TRBD2. V was clipped by 6 bases and J by 15 bases; unmatched bases: 11. The CDR3 is made up of 12 amino acids. Germline lookup yields CDR1 MDHEN and CDR2 SYDVKM. The CDR3 DNA sequence: TGTGCCAGCAGGGTAGGACCGGGACTACCGTTCTTC. Amino acids: CASRVGPGLPFF.

The chain employs TRBV28 and TRBJ1-2, with unresolved D. Germline CDR1 and CDR2: MDHEN and SYDVKM. Between the trimmed V and J ends, which lost 6 bases and 6 bases, there was a span of 14 bases. The CDR3 runs 13 residues. The CDR3 sequence is CASSLRPEDGYTF. The DNA of the CDR3 is TGTGCCAGCAGCCTACGGCCAGAGGATGGCTACACCTTC.

The CDR3 here is CASSLFGGAGHGYTF. The CDR3 coding sequence is TGTGCCAGCAGTTTGTTTGGGGGCGCGGGCCATGGCTACACCTTC. The J gene is TRBJ1-2, the V gene TRBV28, with D possibly matching TRBD1 (6 bases). Trimming pared 3 bases from V and 6 bases from J, leaving 17 bases between. The length of the CDR3 is 15 residues. Per the germline V gene, CDR1 is MDHEN and CDR2 is SYDVKM.

The chain carries TRBV4-2 and TRBJ2-1; tentative D call: TRBD2 (6 bases). This CDR3 has 16 residues. The V end was cut by 5 bases, the J end by 6 bases, with 20 bases between. Germline V gene data show CDR1 as LGHNA and CDR2 as YNFKEQ. CDR3 protein: CASSSFRDLVINEQFF. The CDR3 nucleotides are TGTGCCAGCAGCTCCTTCCGGGACTTAGTCATCAATGAGCAGTTCTTC.

In DNA, the CDR3 is TGCAGCGTTGTACGGGAGGTCGGCTACGAGCAGTACTTC. Translated: CSVVREVGYEQYF. This chain joins TRBV29-1 and TRBJ2-7; 7 positions agree with TRBD2. Looked up from germline, CDR1 is SQVTM and CDR2 is ANQGSEA. J gave up 3 bases and V 4 bases, and 6 bases lay outside the gene matches. The CDR3 sequence is 13 residues long.

The chain combines TRBV19 with TRBJ1-2; 8 nucleotides align to TRBD1. The CDR3 length is 14 residues. J was trimmed by 8 bases and V by 5 bases; bases with no gene match: 10. CDR1 is LNHDA, CDR2 SQIVND, per germline (reference sequence). The CDR3 DNA reads as TGTGCCAGTAGTGTAGGGACAGGATCTATCGGCTACACCTTC. This encodes CASSVGTGSIGYTF.

At least ten counts were recorded for this clone. This rearrangement joins TRBV10-2 to TRBJ2-4; D gene uncertain. This CDR3 has 13 amino acids. In germline, CDR1 is WSHSY, CDR2 SAAADI. Trimming cost V 2 bases and J 8 bases, with 10 bases left between them. In nucleotides, the CDR3 is TGCGCCAGCAGTGAGCAGGAGCTAGACATTCAGTACTTC. Translated, it gives CASSEQELDIQYF.

V gene TRBV27 combines with J gene TRBJ2-7, with D perhaps matching TRBD1 or TRBD2 (5 bases each). Germline values: CDR1 MNHEY, CDR2 SMNVEV (reference sequence). Trimming stripped 4 bases from V and 0 bases from J, with 10 bases between. The length of the CDR3 is 14 residues. In nucleotides, the CDR3 is TGTGCCAGCAGTTCCGTGGGGGACTCCTACGAGCAGTACTTC. It yields the protein CASSSVGDSYEQYF.

The V and J genes are TRBV7-9 and TRBJ1-2; tentative D call: TRBD1 (6 bases). V was trimmed by 2 bases and J by 2 bases, leaving 15 bases between them. The CDR3 has 16 residues. Looked up from germline, CDR1 is SEHNR and CDR2 is FQNEAQ (reference sequence). The CDR3 loop is CASSLSNRDTNYGYTF. The DNA of the CDR3 is TGTGCCAGCAGCTTAAGTAACCGGGACACAAACTATGGCTACACCTTC.

This chain uses TRBV5-4 with TRBJ2-7; 8 bases line up with TRBD2. V lost 3 bases to trimming and J lost 6 bases; unmatched junction nucleotides: 5. The V gene's germline CDR1 is SGHNT and CDR2 YYREEE (reference sequence). The CDR3 is 13 amino acids. The CDR3: CASSSRGGLEQYF. The CDR3, as DNA: TGTGCCAGCAGCTCCCGGGGGGGGCTCGAGCAGTACTTC.

The CDR3 DNA sequence: TGTGCCAGCACGGGACAGGGGTACGAGCAGTACTTC. Its translation: CASTGQGYEQYF. The genes are TRBV5-6 and TRBJ2-7; 10 nucleotides line up with TRBD1. The trim removed 6 bases at V and 4 bases at J, leaving 1 base unmatched. Per the germline V gene, CDR1 is SGHDT and CDR2 is YYEEEE. This CDR3 region has 12 residues.

Details on this clone: This probably arose from a read error, given a far larger clone one base away. The same CDR3 is also encoded by other DNA sequences in this sample. The rearrangement joins TRBV30 to TRBJ1-1; D is unclear. Between the trimmed V and J ends, which lost 4 bases and 5 bases, there was a span of 8 bases. The CDR3 has 11 amino acids. The germline V gene has CDR1 GTSNPN and CDR2 SVGIG (reference sequence). The chain's CDR3 is CAWKGYTEAFF. Written as DNA, the CDR3 is TGTGCCTGGAAAGGGTATACTGAAGCTTTCTTT.

Here the CDR3 DNA reads TGTGCCAGCAGCACCGACCGGGACCCTAAGGGGAATGAGCAGTTCTTC. Encoded protein: CASSTDRDPKGNEQFF. This sequence joins TRBV28 and TRBJ2-1; D may correspond to TRBD1 or TRBD2 (5 bases each). In germline, CDR1 is MDHEN, CDR2 SYDVKM. The V and J ends lost 6 bases and 7 bases respectively, with 22 bases between them. There are 16 residues in the CDR3.

The V call is TRBV5-4, the J call TRBJ2-3; 10 nucleotides agree with TRBD2. The CDR3 sequence is 16 residues long. The V gene's germline CDR1 is SGHNT and CDR2 YYREEE (reference sequence). V shed 3 bases and J 1 base; nucleotides not matched to a gene: 5. CDR3 sequence (DNA): TGTGCCAGCAGCTCCGGCGGGACTAGCGGCACAGATACGCAGTATTTT. Translated, it gives CASSSGGTSGTDTQYF.

This chain connects TRBV25-1 to TRBJ2-5; TRBD2 matches 8 bases. With V trimmed by 4 bases and J by 2 bases, 15 bases remained unmatched. Germline V lookup: CDR1 MGHDK, CDR2 SYGVNS. The CDR3 contains 18 residues. Written as DNA, the CDR3 is TGTGCCAGCAGTGCGCCCCCTTTAGCGGGACGGGATCAAGAGACCCAGTACTTC. Its translation: CASSAPPLAGRDQETQYF.

This chain connects TRBV5-1 to TRBJ2-1; 14 bases fit TRBD2. The V and J ends lost 1 base and 7 bases, in that order; junction bases with no gene match: 4. The CDR3 is 16 amino acids. Germline CDR1 is SGHRS and CDR2 is YFSETQ. The CDR3 region is CASSLSGLAGVNEQFF. The CDR3 coding sequence is TGCGCCAGCAGCTTGTCGGGACTAGCGGGAGTAAATGAGCAGTTCTTC.

The genes are TRBV30 and TRBJ1-1; the D is unclear. The CDR3 is 13 residues long. Trimming took 0 bases from V and 3 from J, leaving 8 bases between them. Germline V gives CDR1 GTSNPN, CDR2 SVGIG (reference sequence). CDR3 protein: CAWSVLDYTEAFF. The CDR3 DNA reads TGTGCCTGGAGTGTACTAGATTACACTGAAGCTTTCTTT.

About this clone: Additional DNA sequences in this sample encode the identical CDR3. This chain joins TRBV6-6 and TRBJ1-5; D not resolved. V was trimmed by 3 bases and J by 1 base, leaving 4 bases between them. This CDR3 contains 13 residues. CDR1 and CDR2 from the germline V gene are MNHNY and SVGAGI (reference sequence). CDR3 amino acids: CASSYDSNQPQHF. The CDR3 region has the DNA TGTGCCAGCAGTTATGACAGCAATCAGCCCCAGCATTTT.

This clone was detected only a few times. The chain is built from TRBV7-9 and TRBJ2-7; D unclear. Germline values: CDR1 SEHNR, CDR2 FQNEAQ (reference sequence). V shed 5 bases and J shed 1 base, with 18 bases lying between them. The CDR3 runs to 16 residues. The CDR3 nucleotides read TGTGCCAGCAGCCGCTGGACGGACCAGGCGTCCTACGAGCAGTACTTC. The encoded protein is CASSRWTDQASYEQYF.

The CDR3 loop is CASSPSGISTDTQYF. CDR3 bases: TGTGCCAGCAGCCCCTCAGGGATCAGCACAGATACGCAGTATTTT. The genes are TRBV6-5 and TRBJ2-3, with D perhaps matching TRBD1 (5 bases). Trimming left V 6 bases short and J 0 bases short, with 13 bases between. CDR3 length: 15 residues. The germline CDR1 and CDR2 sequences are MNHEY and SVGAGI.

This sequence joins TRBV21-1 and TRBJ1-3. TRBV21-1 is a recognized pseudogene. The CDR3 contains 11 residues. CDR3 sequence (DNA): TGTGCCATTATCTCCGGAAACACCATATATTTT. Protein: CAIISGNTIYF.

This clone was seen just once. The chain is built from TRBV7-2 and TRBJ2-3; D unclear. V was trimmed by 4 bases and J by 2 bases, leaving 10 bases between them. CDR1 is SGHTA, CDR2 FQGNSA, per germline. There are 14 residues in the CDR3. For the CDR3, the DNA is TGTGCCAGCAGCTCCCGCCAGACCACAGATACGCAGTATTTT. The encoded protein is CASSSRQTTDTQYF.

The J gene is TRBJ2-6, the V gene TRBV28; weak D call: TRBD2 (6 bases). CDR3 size: 16 residues. Trimming pared 5 bases from V and 0 bases from J, leaving 11 bases between. The germline CDR1 and CDR2 sequences are MDHEN and SYDVKM. The CDR3 is CASSAGPRSGANVLTF. As DNA, the CDR3 is TGTGCCAGCAGTGCGGGACCACGCTCTGGGGCCAACGTCCTGACTTTC. Full variable domain (rest looked up from reference TRBV28 and TRBJ2-6): DVKVTQSSRYLVKRTGEKVFLECVQDMDHENMFWYRQDPGLGLRLIYFSYDVKMKEKGDIPEGYSVSREKKERFSLILESASTNQTSMYLCASSAGPRSGANVLTFGAGSRLTVL.

This clone showed up just a few times. The CDR3 sequence: CASSFRGTTYEQYF. The CDR3, as DNA: TGTGCCAGCAGCTTTCGCGGTACCACCTACGAGCAGTACTTC. The rearrangement uses TRBV5-7 and TRBJ2-7; D gene ambiguous. TRBV5-7 is recorded as an ORF, its role being uncertain. The V and J ends lost 2 bases and 2 bases respectively, with 11 bases between them. This CDR3 is 14 amino acids long.

The chain carries TRBV27 and TRBJ1-4, with 12 nucleotides matching TRBD1. The germline gives CDR1 MNHEY, CDR2 SMNVEV (reference sequence). The length of the CDR3 is 14 residues. J was trimmed by 8 bases and V by 2 bases; bases with no gene match: 0. DNA for the CDR3: TGTGCCAGCAGTTTAGGGACAGGGGGCGAAAAACTGTTTTTT. This codes for CASSLGTGGEKLFF.

On this clone: A much larger clone lies one base from this, so it may be a read error. The chain carries TRBV19 and TRBJ2-2; 13 bases are a match to TRBD2. CDR1 and CDR2 from the germline V gene are LNHDA and SQIVND (reference sequence). Unmatched junction bases numbered 4, after V lost 5 bases and J lost 7 bases. This CDR3 is 15 amino acids long. CDR3 residues: CASSPRLAGGGELFF. The CDR3 coding sequence is TGTGCCAGTAGTCCTAGACTAGCGGGAGGCGGGGAGCTGTTTTTT. Full variable domain (remainder filled in from reference TRBV19 and TRBJ2-2): DGGITQSPKYLFRKEGQNVTLSCEQNLNHDAMYWYRQDPGQGLRLIYYSQIVNDFQKGDIAEGYSVSREKKESFPLTVTSAQKNPTAFYLCASSPRLAGGGELFFGEGSRLTVL.

This clone was detected only once. The chain links TRBV15 to TRBJ2-1; the match to TRBD2 covers 7 bases. V was pared by 0 bases and J by 9 bases, with 5 bases of the junction left unmatched. CDR1 LNHNV and CDR2 YYDKDF come from the germline V gene (reference sequence). CDR3 length: 14 amino acids. As DNA, the CDR3 is TGTGCCACCAGCAGAGATCTAACGGGGGGTGAGCAGTTCTTC. Residues: CATSRDLTGGEQFF.

The chain is built from TRBV5-1 and TRBJ2-3; possibly TRBD1 for D (5 bases). The CDR3 consists of 13 residues. The V gene's germline CDR1 is SGHRS and CDR2 YFSETQ. V was clipped by 4 bases and J by 3 bases, with 9 bases between them. The CDR3 bases are TGCGCCAGCAGCACCAGGGTTACAGATACGCAGTATTTT. Residues: CASSTRVTDTQYF. Combining the CDR3 with reference TRBV5-1 and TRBJ2-3 gives the whole variable domain KAGVTQTPRYLIKTRGQQVTLSCSPISGHRSVSWYQQTPGQGLQFLFEYFSETQRNKGNFPGRFSGRQFSNSRSEMNVSTLELGDSALYLCASSTRVTDTQYFGPGTRLTVL.

With respect to this clone: This CDR3 is also generated by other DNA sequences in the sample. The V call is TRBV5-1, the J call TRBJ1-1; D is undetermined. Germline loops: CDR1 SGHRS, CDR2 YFSETQ. The germline V and J ends were trimmed by 0 bases and 6 bases, with 3 bases remaining between them. This CDR3 is 11 amino acids long. CDR3 nucleotide sequence: TGCGCCAGCAGCTTGGATTCTGAAGCTTTCTTT. It yields the protein CASSLDSEAFF.